A single T cell receptor beta chain is shown here with its context. This specimen belongs to a study of blood T cell repertoires in COVID-19. Study context: Sites across the United States, Italy and Spain contributed samples from acute and convalescent COVID-19. Sample material is recorded as cDNA or gDNA derived from T cells, B-cell-depleted T cells, or PBMCs.

Germline loops: CDR1 SGHRS, CDR2 YFSETQ. The V and J ends lost 7 bases and 4 bases respectively, with 20 bases between them. This CDR3 region has 15 residues. Per the original methods: Amplification of reference gene primers was used by the study to estimate nucleated cell counts. Repertoires were generated with immunoSEQ multiplex PCR, while TCRdb's copy carries only in-frame clones and drops some. That table supplies the V and J calls and clone size; D and trimming were determined from the DNA. The profile shows 150,000 to 200,000 clones, around 90% of them singletons. This receptor was identified in a man aged 35 to 55 with acute or convalescent COVID-19. Sequenced sample: peripheral blood. This rearrangement joins TRBV5-1 to TRBJ1-2; D is uncertain. The CDR3 DNA sequence: TGCGCCAGCCGATCCTGGGGAGGTCCCCTCTATGGCTACACCTTC. This encodes CASRSWGGPLYGYTF.